This entry lists 17 T cell receptor beta chains sequenced from one sample in a study of radiation and T cells in renal cell carcinoma. Documented time point: blood 4 weeks post-SBRT, at nephrectomy. The treatment is: 15 Gy SBRT to primary tumor, nephrectomy 4 weeks later. The protocol was immunoSEQ multiplex PCR, while the TCRdb copy is restricted to in-frame clones and leaves out a portion. The sample contains roughly 100,000 clones, approximately 82% of which appear only once. The sequenced sample was blood, obtained from a patient whose treatment included radiotherapy and nephrectomy. The receptors come from a man aged 55 to 70 with renal cell carcinoma.

This clone was recorded once. The V call is TRBV29-1, the J call TRBJ2-7; weak D call: TRBD1 (5 bases). From germline, CDR1 is SQVTM and CDR2 ANQGSEA. With 3 bases removed from V and 3 bases from J, the gap between germline ends came to 15 bases. The CDR3 spans 14 residues. The CDR3 nucleotides read TGCAGCGTTGAGGTTTCAGGGTTCGGCTACGAGCAGTACTTC. It encodes CSVEVSGFGYEQYF.

This chain joins TRBV28 and TRBJ2-4; 11 bases are shared with TRBD2. V was pared by 6 bases and J by 1 base, with 17 bases of the junction left unmatched. There are 20 residues in the CDR3. The V gene's germline CDR1 is MDHEN and CDR2 SYDVKM. The CDR3 sequence is CASSPLLAGVEVLAKNIQYF. The CDR3 DNA sequence: TGTGCCAGCAGCCCTCTACTAGCGGGAGTCGAGGTTTTGGCCAAAAACATTCAGTACTTC.

This clone was observed once. V is TRBV6-6 and J is TRBJ2-3; D gene uncertain. The CDR3 has 11 residues. The germline V and J ends were trimmed by 6 bases and 6 bases, with 7 bases remaining between them. Germline V lookup: CDR1 MNHNY, CDR2 SVGAGI (reference sequence). This CDR3 is CASSQSDTQYF. The CDR3 DNA reads TGTGCCAGCAGCCAGAGCGATACGCAGTATTTT.

The chain is built from TRBV19 and TRBJ1-1, with D maybe TRBD1 (6 bases). V lost 5 bases, J lost 0 bases, and 16 bases lay in between. Germline-derived CDR1 and CDR2 are LNHDA and SQIVND (reference sequence). This CDR3 has 16 amino acids. DNA for the CDR3: TGTGCCAGTAGTCCCGGCGGGGGGCCAATGAACACTGAAGCTTTCTTT. Its translation: CASSPGGGPMNTEAFF.

This clone has a single count. The chain recombines TRBV7-2 with TRBJ2-3; tentatively, D is TRBD1 or TRBD2 (5 bases each). The CDR3 length is 18 residues. Between the trimmed V and J ends, which lost 4 bases and 0 bases, there was a span of 20 bases. Germline V gene data show CDR1 as SGHTA and CDR2 as FQGNSA. CDR3 loop: CASSSPTGAQTSTDTQYF. CDR3 coding DNA: TGTGCCAGCAGCTCCCCCACCGGGGCTCAGACTAGCACAGATACGCAGTATTTT. Together with reference TRBV7-2 and TRBJ2-3, the CDR3 gives the full variable domain: GAGVSQSPSNKVTEKGKDVELRCDPISGHTALYWYRQSLGQGLEFLIYFQGNSAPDKSGLPSDRFSAERTGGSVSTLTIQRTQQEDSAVYLCASSSPTGAQTSTDTQYFGPGTRLTVL.

The rearrangement uses TRBV2 and TRBJ2-5, with 15 bases identical to TRBD2. V shed 1 base and J 4 bases; nucleotides not matched to a gene: 7. The CDR3 spans 18 residues. Germline V gene sequence: CDR1 SNHLY, CDR2 FYNNEI. CDR3 nucleotides: TGTGCCAGCAGTGAAGTGGGACTAGCGGGAGGAGGAAGAGAGACCCAGTACTTC. Translation: CASSEVGLAGGGRETQYF. Using reference TRBV2 and TRBJ2-5 for the parts outside the CDR3, the full variable domain is EPEVTQTPSHQVTQMGQEVILRCVPISNHLYFYWYRQILGQKVEFLVSFYNNEISEKSEIFDDQFSVERPDGSNFTLKIRSTKLEDSAMYFCASSEVGLAGGGRETQYFGPGTRLLVL.

The chain links TRBV29-1 to TRBJ2-7; D is perhaps TRBD1 (7 bases). The CDR3 sequence is 15 residues long. CDR1 is SQVTM, CDR2 ANQGSEA, per germline. V dropped 4 bases and J dropped 0 bases, with 16 bases sitting between them. The CDR3 reads CSVVPLQGGSYEQYF. The CDR3 DNA reads TGCAGCGTTGTGCCTCTTCAGGGGGGCTCCTACGAGCAGTACTTC.

This rearrangement joins TRBV29-1 to TRBJ2-5, with TRBD2 matching over 12 bases. CDR3 length: 17 amino acids. Germline V lookup: CDR1 SQVTM, CDR2 ANQGSEA. J lost 4 bases, V lost 3 bases, and 12 bases had no gene match. The CDR3 spells CSVDGLAGGPGGETQYF. The CDR3 DNA sequence: TGCAGCGTTGATGGGCTAGCGGGAGGGCCGGGAGGAGAGACCCAGTACTTC.

This clone has a single count. V and J are TRBV27 and TRBJ2-5; D ambiguous. The CDR3 runs 12 residues. V shed 3 bases and J shed 4 bases, with 6 bases lying between them. Per the germline V gene, CDR1 is MNHEY and CDR2 is SMNVEV (reference sequence). CDR3 nucleotide sequence: TGTGCCAGCAGTTTTTCTATAGAGACCCAGTACTTC. It specifies CASSFSIETQYF.

The CDR3 region has the DNA TGTGCCAGCAGCTTAGAATGGGGCGCAGGGGAGACCCAGTACTTC. As protein: CASSLEWGAGETQYF. This rearrangement joins TRBV11-2 to TRBJ2-5, with a weak D call TRBD1 (5 bases). V was pared by 0 bases and J by 5 bases, with 13 bases between. The V gene's germline CDR1 is SGHAT and CDR2 FQNNGV. The CDR3 sequence is 15 residues long.

This clone was counted between two and nine times. The J gene is TRBJ1-2, the V gene TRBV28, with D uncertain. V was cut by 8 bases and J by 2 bases, with 12 bases left in between. From germline, CDR1 is MDHEN and CDR2 SYDVKM. This CDR3 has 13 amino acids. CDR3 sequence (DNA): TGTGCCAGCCTGGAGCAGCCGAACTATGGCTACACCTTC. It yields the protein CASLEQPNYGYTF.

This clone appeared a few times. CDR3 coding DNA: TGTGCCAGCAGCTTAAGCATACTAGCGGTTCAAGAGACCCAGTACTTC. This codes for CASSLSILAVQETQYF. This chain uses TRBV7-2 with TRBJ2-5, with 8 nucleotides matching TRBD2. The length of the CDR3 is 16 residues. Germline lookup yields CDR1 SGHTA and CDR2 FQGNSA. V gave up 2 bases and J gave up 2 bases; unmatched junction bases: 7.

The chain links TRBV29-1 to TRBJ2-7; 8 bases fit TRBD1. Germline V gene sequence: CDR1 SQVTM, CDR2 ANQGSEA. The CDR3 has 16 residues. J was trimmed by 6 bases and V by 1 base; bases with no gene match: 14. CDR3 nucleotides: TGCAGCGTTGAAGGGGATCCGGGACAGGCATCCACCGAGCAGTACTTC. Its protein product is CSVEGDPGQASTEQYF.

The rearrangement joins TRBV12-5 to TRBJ1-4; maybe TRBD1 (5 bases). Per the germline V gene, CDR1 is LGHNT and CDR2 is FRNRAP. Between the trimmed V and J ends, which lost 3 bases and 7 bases, there was a span of 18 bases. The CDR3 contains 16 residues. CDR3 residues: CASGLRFRGCSEKLFF. The DNA of the CDR3 is TGTGCTAGTGGTTTAAGGTTTAGGGGATGCAGTGAAAAACTGTTTTTT.

This chain links TRBV4-3 with TRBJ2-2; unclear D gene. V was clipped by 0 bases and J by 0 bases, with 5 bases between them. Germline V CDR1 and CDR2: LGHNA, YSLEER. The length of the CDR3 is 15 residues. CDR3 sequence reads: CASSQDSANTGELFF. CDR3 sequence (DNA): TGCGCCAGCAGCCAAGATTCGGCGAACACCGGGGAGCTGTTTTTT.

This clone was counted a few times. This chain links TRBV7-8 with TRBJ1-1, with unresolved D. Trimming stripped 5 bases from V and 3 bases from J, with 16 bases between. Germline lookup yields CDR1 SGHVS and CDR2 FQNEAQ. The CDR3 totals 15 residues. The CDR3, as DNA: TGTGCCAGCAGCCCAGTAATAGGGCCTCACACTGAAGCTTTCTTT. As protein: CASSPVIGPHTEAFF.

The V gene is TRBV28, the J gene TRBJ1-2, with D maybe TRBD1 (6 bases). The CDR3 contains 14 residues. The V gene's germline CDR1 is MDHEN and CDR2 SYDVKM. CDR3 amino acids: CVVQGSGGDYGYTF. In nucleotides, the CDR3 is TGTGTGGTGCAGGGGAGCGGGGGTGACTATGGCTACACCTTC.